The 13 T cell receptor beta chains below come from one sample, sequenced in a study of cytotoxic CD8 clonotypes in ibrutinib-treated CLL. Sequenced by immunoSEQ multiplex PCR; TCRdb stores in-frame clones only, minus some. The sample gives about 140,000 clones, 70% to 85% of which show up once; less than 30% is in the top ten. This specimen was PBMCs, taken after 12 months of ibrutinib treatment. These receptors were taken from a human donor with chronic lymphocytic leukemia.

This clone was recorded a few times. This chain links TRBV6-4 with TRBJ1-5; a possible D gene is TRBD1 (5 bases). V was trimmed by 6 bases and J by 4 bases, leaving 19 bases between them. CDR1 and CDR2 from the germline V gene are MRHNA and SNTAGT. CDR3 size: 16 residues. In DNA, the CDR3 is TGTGCCAGCAGCGGGGGGTTGGCTCGGGGAAATCAGCCCCAGCATTTT. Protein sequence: CASSGGLARGNQPQHF.

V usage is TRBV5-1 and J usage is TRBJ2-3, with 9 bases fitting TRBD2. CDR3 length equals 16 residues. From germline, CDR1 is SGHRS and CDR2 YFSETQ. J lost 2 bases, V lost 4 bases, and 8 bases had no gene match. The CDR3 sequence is CASSPWLAGTTDTQYF. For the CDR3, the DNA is TGCGCCAGCAGCCCTTGGCTAGCGGGAACCACAGATACGCAGTATTTT.

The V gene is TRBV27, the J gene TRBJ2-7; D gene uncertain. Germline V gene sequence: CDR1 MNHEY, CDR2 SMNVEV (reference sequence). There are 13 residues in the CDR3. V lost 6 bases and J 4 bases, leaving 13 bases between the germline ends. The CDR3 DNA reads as TGTGCCAGCAGCCCGAGCTCTGGGTACGAGCAGTACTTC. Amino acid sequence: CASSPSSGYEQYF.

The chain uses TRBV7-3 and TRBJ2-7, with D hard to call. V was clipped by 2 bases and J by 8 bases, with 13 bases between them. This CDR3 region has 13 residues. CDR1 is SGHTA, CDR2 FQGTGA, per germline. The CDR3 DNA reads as TGTGCCAGCAGCTTAGACCCTTCTTCTAAGCAGTACTTC. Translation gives CASSLDPSSKQYF.

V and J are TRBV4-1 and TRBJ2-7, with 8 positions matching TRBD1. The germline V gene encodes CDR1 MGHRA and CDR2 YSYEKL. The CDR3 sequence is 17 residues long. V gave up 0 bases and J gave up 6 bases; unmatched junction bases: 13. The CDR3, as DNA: TGCGCCAGCAGCCAAGATATGGGGACAGGCGGGCTCTCCGAGCAGTACTTC. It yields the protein CASSQDMGTGGLSEQYF.

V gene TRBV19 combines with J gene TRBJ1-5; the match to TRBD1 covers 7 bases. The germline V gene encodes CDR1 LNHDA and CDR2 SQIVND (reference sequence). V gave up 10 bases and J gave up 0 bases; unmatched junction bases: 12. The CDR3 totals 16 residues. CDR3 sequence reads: CATQGQLLISNQPQHF. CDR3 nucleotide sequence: TGTGCCACCCAGGGACAGCTCCTTATTAGCAATCAGCCCCAGCATTTT.

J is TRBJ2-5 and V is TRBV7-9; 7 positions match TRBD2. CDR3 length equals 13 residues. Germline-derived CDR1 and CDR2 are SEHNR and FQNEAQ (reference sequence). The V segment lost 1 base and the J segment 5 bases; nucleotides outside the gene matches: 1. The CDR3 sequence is CASSLEGGETQYF. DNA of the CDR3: TGTGCCAGCAGCTTAGAGGGAGGGGAGACCCAGTACTTC.

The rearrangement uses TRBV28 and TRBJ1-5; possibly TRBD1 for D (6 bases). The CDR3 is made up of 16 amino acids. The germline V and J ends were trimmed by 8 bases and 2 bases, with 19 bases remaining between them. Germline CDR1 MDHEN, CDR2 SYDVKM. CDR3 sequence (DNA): TGTGCCAGCCTTACAGGGATCCGGGGGGGCAATCAGCCCCAGCATTTT. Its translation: CASLTGIRGGNQPQHF.

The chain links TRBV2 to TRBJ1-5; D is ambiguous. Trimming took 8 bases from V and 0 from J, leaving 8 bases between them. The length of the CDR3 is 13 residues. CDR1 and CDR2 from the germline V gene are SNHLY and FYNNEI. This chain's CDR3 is CASLVNSNQPQHF. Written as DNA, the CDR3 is TGTGCCAGCCTTGTGAATAGCAATCAGCCCCAGCATTTT.

CDR3 loop: CSANQETQYF. The CDR3 DNA reads as TGCAGTGCTAACCAAGAGACCCAGTACTTC. J is TRBJ2-5 and V is TRBV20-1; D not resolved. CDR3 size: 10 residues. V was trimmed by 4 bases and J by 0 bases, leaving 0 bases between them. Germline assignment: CDR1 DFQATT and CDR2 SNEGSKA (reference sequence).

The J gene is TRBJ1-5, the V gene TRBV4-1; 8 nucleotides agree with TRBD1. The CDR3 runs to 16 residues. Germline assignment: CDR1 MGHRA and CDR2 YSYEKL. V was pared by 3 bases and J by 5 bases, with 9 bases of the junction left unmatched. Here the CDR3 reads CASSHLRGQVDQPQHF. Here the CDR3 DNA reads TGCGCCAGCAGCCACCTAAGGGGACAGGTGGATCAGCCCCAGCATTTT.

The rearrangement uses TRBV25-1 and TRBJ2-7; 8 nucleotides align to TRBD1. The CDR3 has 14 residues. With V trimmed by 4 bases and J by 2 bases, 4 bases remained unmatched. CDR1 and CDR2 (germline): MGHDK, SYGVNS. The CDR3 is CASSGTGKTYEQYF. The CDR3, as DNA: TGTGCCAGCAGTGGGACAGGGAAGACCTACGAGCAGTACTTC.

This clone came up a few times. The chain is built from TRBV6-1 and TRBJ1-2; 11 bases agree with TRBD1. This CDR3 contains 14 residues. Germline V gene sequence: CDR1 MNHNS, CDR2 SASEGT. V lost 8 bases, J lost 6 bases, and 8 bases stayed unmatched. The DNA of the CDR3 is TGTGCCAGCGTAACGGGACAGGGGGTAAATGGCTACACCTTC. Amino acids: CASVTGQGVNGYTF.